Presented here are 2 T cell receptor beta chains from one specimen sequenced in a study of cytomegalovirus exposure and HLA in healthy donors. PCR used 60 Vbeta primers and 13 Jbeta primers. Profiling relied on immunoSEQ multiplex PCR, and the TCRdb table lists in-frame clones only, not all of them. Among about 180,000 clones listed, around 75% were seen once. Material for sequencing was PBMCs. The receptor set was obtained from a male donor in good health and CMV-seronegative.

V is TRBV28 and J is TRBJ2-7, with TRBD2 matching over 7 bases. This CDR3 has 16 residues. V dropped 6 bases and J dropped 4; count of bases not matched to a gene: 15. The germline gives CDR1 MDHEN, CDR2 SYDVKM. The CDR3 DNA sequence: TGTGCCAGCAGCAAAAGCCGGGGGGACGGATTATACGAGCAGTACTTC. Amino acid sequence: CASSKSRGDGLYEQYF. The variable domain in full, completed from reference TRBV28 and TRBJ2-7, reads DVKVTQSSRYLVKRTGEKVFLECVQDMDHENMFWYRQDPGLGLRLIYFSYDVKMKEKGDIPEGYSVSREKKERFSLILESASTNQTSMYLCASSKSRGDGLYEQYFGPGTRLTVT.

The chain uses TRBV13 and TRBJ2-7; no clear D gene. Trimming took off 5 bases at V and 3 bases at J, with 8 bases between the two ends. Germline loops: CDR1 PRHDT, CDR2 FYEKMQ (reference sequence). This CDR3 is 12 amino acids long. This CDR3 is CASSSHSYEQYF. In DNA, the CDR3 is TGTGCCAGCAGCAGTCACAGCTACGAGCAGTACTTC.